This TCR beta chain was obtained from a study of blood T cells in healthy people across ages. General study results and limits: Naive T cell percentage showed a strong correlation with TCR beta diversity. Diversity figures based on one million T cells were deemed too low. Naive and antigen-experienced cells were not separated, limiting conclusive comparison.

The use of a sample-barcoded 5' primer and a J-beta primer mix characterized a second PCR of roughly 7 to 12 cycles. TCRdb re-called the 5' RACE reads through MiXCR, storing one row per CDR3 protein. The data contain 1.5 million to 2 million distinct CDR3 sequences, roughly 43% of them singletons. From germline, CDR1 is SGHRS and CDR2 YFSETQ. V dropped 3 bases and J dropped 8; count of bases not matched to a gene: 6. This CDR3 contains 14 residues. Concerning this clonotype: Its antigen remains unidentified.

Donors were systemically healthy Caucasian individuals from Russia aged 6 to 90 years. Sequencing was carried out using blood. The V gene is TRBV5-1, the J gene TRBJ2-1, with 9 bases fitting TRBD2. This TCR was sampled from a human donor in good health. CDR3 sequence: CASSSIRTSDEQFF. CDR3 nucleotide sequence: TGCGCCAGCAGCTCGATACGGACTAGCGATGAGCAGTTCTTC. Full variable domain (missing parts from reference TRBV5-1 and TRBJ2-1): KAGVTQTPRYLIKTRGQQVTLSCSPISGHRSVSWYQQTPGQGLQFLFEYFSETQRNKGNFPGRFSGRQFSNSRSEMNVSTLELGDSALYLCASSSIRTSDEQFFGPGTRLTVL.